The 25 T cell receptor beta chains below all came from one sample that was sequenced in a study of vaccination effects on CD4 cells after COVID-19. The method was immunoSEQ multiplex PCR; TCRdb's version includes in-frame clones alone and lacks a portion of them. The table includes tens of thousands of clones, approximately 72% detected once. The culture ran for about 10 days, and then CD4+ T cells were isolated. The antigens of these receptors remain unknown. The starting material was CD4+ T cells from PBMCs cultured without peptide, obtained before COVID-19 vaccination. The receptors originated from a human donor who had a prior SARS-CoV-2 infection.

The chain is built from TRBV29-1 and TRBJ1-1, with 8 positions matching TRBD1. Trimming took 7 bases from V and 11 from J; bases not matched to a gene: 12. This CDR3 is built from 12 residues. The germline V gene has CDR1 SQVTM and CDR2 ANQGSEA. CDR3 nucleotides: TGCAGCGCACACCGTCGGACAGGGCGGGCTTTCTTT. This codes for CSAHRRTGRAFF.

The genes are TRBV5-1 and TRBJ2-1; D might be TRBD1 (7 bases). From germline, CDR1 is SGHRS and CDR2 YFSETQ. This CDR3 spans 15 amino acids. Trimming stripped 0 bases from V and 6 bases from J, with 13 bases between. The CDR3: CASSLARGRINEQFF. In DNA form, the CDR3 reads TGCGCCAGCAGCTTGGCCAGGGGGAGGATCAATGAGCAGTTCTTC.

The V and J genes are TRBV18 and TRBJ2-3, with D maybe TRBD1 (6 bases). This CDR3 is built from 15 residues. The V end lost 6 bases, the J end lost 3 bases, and 16 bases lay between the germline ends. Germline V gene sequence: CDR1 KGHSH, CDR2 LQKENI. The CDR3 DNA is TGTGCCAGCTCCGAGGGGCCAGGGGAGACAGATACGCAGTATTTT. This gives the protein CASSEGPGETDTQYF.

The chain employs TRBV10-3 and TRBJ1-2; D is unclear. There are 13 residues in the CDR3. The germline V and J ends were trimmed by 3 bases and 4 bases, with 9 bases remaining between them. CDR1 is ENHRY, CDR2 SYGVKD, per germline. The CDR3 region has the DNA TGTGCCATCAGTGACGCGGCAGTCTATGGCTACACCTTC. Amino acid sequence: CAISDAAVYGYTF.

This chain links TRBV6-2 or TRBV6-3 with TRBJ2-1, with TRBD2 identical over 10 bases. The CDR3 covers 16 residues. V trimming: 4 bases; J trimming: 7 bases; junction bases outside the gene matches: 10. CDR1 and CDR2 from the germline V gene are MNHEY and SVGEGT. CDR3 sequence reads: CASSLSSGRGWNEQFF. The CDR3 bases are TGTGCCAGCAGTTTATCTAGCGGGAGAGGGTGGAATGAGCAGTTCTTC.

V gene TRBV7-3 combines with J gene TRBJ2-3; D ambiguous. The CDR3 runs to 15 residues. Germline assignment: CDR1 SGHTA and CDR2 FQGTGA. V shed 1 base and J shed 0 bases, with 8 bases lying between them. DNA for the CDR3: TGTGCCAGCAGCTTAATCGGTGGGAGCACAGATACGCAGTATTTT. Protein: CASSLIGGSTDTQYF.

This clone has just one count. This chain links TRBV19 with TRBJ2-5; D uncertain. V shed 3 bases and J shed 1 base, with 9 bases lying between them. The CDR3 covers 14 residues. CDR1 is LNHDA, CDR2 SQIVND, per germline (reference sequence). The CDR3 DNA is TGTGCCAGTAGTATGAACCTCCGCCAAGAGACCCAGTACTTC. Protein: CASSMNLRQETQYF.

The chain links TRBV11-3 to TRBJ2-7, with D perhaps TRBD1 (5 bases). Per the germline V gene, CDR1 is SGHNT and CDR2 is YENEEA. The CDR3 totals 12 residues. V lost 5 bases to trimming and J lost 4 bases, with 9 bases between them. CDR3 sequence reads: CASSPTGYEQYF. The CDR3 nucleotides are TGTGCCAGCAGCCCCACAGGATACGAGCAGTACTTC.

V and J are TRBV7-9 and TRBJ2-3; D not certain. V was trimmed by 2 bases and J by 4 bases, leaving 7 bases between them. This CDR3 region has 13 residues. Germline V lookup: CDR1 SEHNR, CDR2 FQNEAQ (reference sequence). The DNA of the CDR3 is TGTGCCAGCAGCTTATTAATAGCAGATACGCAGTATTTT. Translation gives CASSLLIADTQYF.

For the CDR3, the DNA is TGTGCCAGCTCACCATTTACGGGGGCTGGGTACACTGAAGCTTTCTTT. Encoded protein: CASSPFTGAGYTEAFF. The genes are TRBV18 and TRBJ1-1, with a tentative D call TRBD1 (6 bases). V was trimmed by 2 bases and J by 3 bases, leaving 16 bases between them. The CDR3 sequence is 16 residues long. CDR1 KGHSH and CDR2 LQKENI come from the germline V gene.

This clone was seen once. This chain joins TRBV3-1 (or the pseudogene TRBV3-2) and TRBJ2-7; TRBD1 aligns across 10 bases. This CDR3 contains 13 residues. V lost 5 bases, J lost 3 bases, and 1 base stayed unmatched. CDR1 and CDR2 (germline): LGHDT, YNNKEL (reference sequence). The CDR3 nucleotides are TGTGCCAGCAGCGGGACAGGGGTCTACGAGCAGTACTTC. The encoded protein is CASSGTGVYEQYF.

The V and J genes are TRBV30 and TRBJ1-3; D not certain. This CDR3 is 15 amino acids long. V was clipped by 2 bases and J by 0 bases, with 11 bases between them. The germline CDR1 and CDR2 sequences are GTSNPN and SVGIG (reference sequence). The CDR3 DNA sequence: TGTGCCTGGAGTCGGTCTAGTGGCTCTGGAAACACCATATATTTT. It is translated as CAWSRSSGSGNTIYF.

The chain uses TRBV6-6 and TRBJ2-3, with TRBD2 matching 9 bases. The V gene's germline CDR1 is MNHNY and CDR2 SVGAGI (reference sequence). This CDR3 has 15 residues. Trimming removed 5 bases from V and 6 bases from J; junction bases left unmatched: 9. CDR3 sequence reads: CASSDPGLAGDTQYF. The CDR3 coding sequence is TGTGCCAGCAGTGATCCGGGACTAGCCGGGGATACGCAGTATTTT.

A few counts support this clone. The V and J genes are TRBV12-3 or TRBV12-4 and TRBJ1-1; D remains unclear. This CDR3 contains 12 residues. Between the trimmed V and J ends, which lost 2 bases and 0 bases, there was a span of 1 base. The CDR3 DNA reads as TGTGCCAGCAGTTTAATGAACACTGAAGCTTTCTTT. Translated: CASSLMNTEAFF.

The V call is TRBV2, the J call TRBJ1-6, with a tentative D call TRBD1 (5 bases). This CDR3 is built from 16 residues. Germline V gene sequence: CDR1 SNHLY, CDR2 FYNNEI. V was trimmed by 6 bases and J by 4 bases, leaving 16 bases between them. In nucleotides, the CDR3 is TGTGCCAGCAGAGGGGATTCGGGATATTATAATTCACCCCTCCACTTT. Translation: CASRGDSGYYNSPLHF.

This rearrangement joins TRBV4-2 to TRBJ1-1, with 8 bases aligning to TRBD1. CDR1 and CDR2 (germline): LGHNA, YNFKEQ. V shed 1 base and J 2 bases; nucleotides not matched to a gene: 3. CDR3 length: 15 residues. CDR3 sequence (DNA): TGTGCCAGCAGCCAAGTCGACAGGGGCAACACTGAAGCTTTCTTT. Translated: CASSQVDRGNTEAFF.

This clone was seen more than once but under ten times. In nucleotides, the CDR3 is TGCGCCAGCAATTATCTGGGTACGAACACTGAAGCTTTCTTT. Encoded protein: CASNYLGTNTEAFF. This chain links TRBV5-1 with TRBJ1-1, with D unclear. The germline gives CDR1 SGHRS, CDR2 YFSETQ. Trimming left V 6 bases short and J 1 base short, with 13 bases between. This CDR3 has 14 residues. The whole variable domain, remainder taken from reference TRBV5-1 and TRBJ1-1, is KAGVTQTPRYLIKTRGQQVTLSCSPISGHRSVSWYQQTPGQGLQFLFEYFSETQRNKGNFPGRFSGRQFSNSRSEMNVSTLELGDSALYLCASNYLGTNTEAFFGQGTRLTVV.

The V and J genes are TRBV21-1 and TRBJ2-3; the table's D call TRBD2 went unverified against the DNA. TRBV21-1 is a recognized pseudogene. The CDR3 length is 18 residues. The CDR3 region has the DNA TGTGCCAGCAGCCCAGCGGGACTAGCGGGCCGACTCACAGATACGCAGTATTTT. Encoded protein: CASSPAGLAGRLTDTQYF.

This sequence joins TRBV18 and TRBJ1-1, with a tentative D call TRBD1 (6 bases). Germline V gene sequence: CDR1 KGHSH, CDR2 LQKENI. V lost 5 bases and J 1 base, leaving 8 bases between the germline ends. This CDR3 has 13 amino acids. The CDR3 here is CASSKGGNTEAFF. The CDR3 nucleotides read TGTGCCAGCTCAAAGGGGGGGAACACTGAAGCTTTCTTT.

The rearrangement joins TRBV6-5 to TRBJ1-1; unclear D gene. The CDR3 is 14 residues long. Between the trimmed V and J ends, which lost 6 bases and 2 bases, there was a span of 13 bases. Germline V lookup: CDR1 MNHEY, CDR2 SVGAGI. CDR3: CASRYSFGNTEAFF. In DNA, the CDR3 is TGTGCCAGCAGGTACAGCTTTGGAAACACTGAAGCTTTCTTT.

The V and J genes are TRBV4-3 and TRBJ2-5; the match to TRBD2 covers 10 bases. This CDR3 spans 17 amino acids. J gave up 9 bases and V 0 bases, and 13 bases lay outside the gene matches. Germline V gene lookup returns CDR1 LGHNA and CDR2 YSLEER. As DNA, the CDR3 is TGCGCCAGCAGCCAAGATTCCCATGGACTAGCGGTGGTGCCCCAGTACTTC. Its translation is CASSQDSHGLAVVPQYF.

The chain recombines TRBV5-5 with TRBJ2-1; 11 nucleotides match TRBD2. The ends lost 4 bases at V and 10 bases at J; junction bases unmatched: 10. The CDR3 spans 15 residues. CDR1 is SGHKS, CDR2 YYEKEE, per germline (reference sequence). This chain's CDR3 is CASSQGLAGGLEQFF. As DNA, the CDR3 is TGTGCCAGCAGCCAAGGGCTAGCGGGAGGACTGGAGCAGTTCTTC.

The chain joins TRBV6-5 to TRBJ2-1; TRBD2 matches at 9 bases. The CDR3 has 13 residues. Germline CDR1 is MNHEY and CDR2 is SVGAGI. V was clipped by 8 bases and J by 2 bases; unmatched bases: 1. The CDR3 nucleotides are TGTGCCAGCGGGACTAGCCCCTACAATGAGCAGTTCTTC. As protein: CASGTSPYNEQFF.

V usage is TRBV11-2 and J usage is TRBJ2-1; the match to TRBD2 covers 11 bases. The germline V gene has CDR1 SGHAT and CDR2 FQNNGV. The length of the CDR3 is 17 residues. The trim removed 5 bases at V and 10 bases at J, leaving 16 bases unmatched. CDR3 in DNA: TGTGCCAGCAGCGGCATTAGCGGGAGGGCCCCTCTCTTGGAGCAGTTCTTC. It is translated as CASSGISGRAPLLEQFF. Full variable domain (outside the CDR3, taken from reference TRBV11-2 and TRBJ2-1): EAGVAQSPRYKIIEKRQSVAFWCNPISGHATLYWYQQILGQGPKLLIQFQNNGVVDDSQLPKDRFSAERLKGVDSTLKIQPAKLEDSAVYLCASSGISGRAPLLEQFFGPGTRLTVL.

V and J are TRBV19 and TRBJ1-5, with a tentative D call TRBD1 (5 bases). Germline CDR1 is LNHDA and CDR2 is SQIVND (reference sequence). The CDR3 has 14 residues. Trimming pared 4 bases from V and 4 bases from J, leaving 11 bases between. CDR3: CASSNTGGNQPQHF. DNA for the CDR3: TGTGCCAGTAGTAATACGGGGGGTAATCAGCCCCAGCATTTT.